These 8 T cell receptor beta chains share one sample of origin, sequenced in a study of blood T cells in healthy people across ages. Using a J-beta primer mix together with a sample-barcoded 5' primer, a second PCR was run for roughly 7 to 11 cycles. Each CDR3 protein gets one entry after TCRdb re-called the 5' RACE reads with MiXCR. The sample includes approximately 940,000 distinct CDR3 sequences, roughly 43% seen only once; the top ten take 13%. The sample taken for sequencing was blood. The receptors were gathered from a young man in good health.

Turning to this clonotype: An end of the junction does not agree with germline; a read error may underlie this. This rearrangement joins TRBV5-1 to TRBJ1-6, with 9 bases lining up with TRBD1. The CDR3 runs to 16 residues. Germline V gives CDR1 SGHRS, CDR2 YFSETQ. CDR3 sequence reads: CASSLERGTGTSPLQF. CDR3 in DNA: TGCGCCAGCAGCTTGGAGAGGGGGACAGGGACTTCACCCCTCCAATTT.

The chain employs TRBV3-1 and TRBJ1-5; D remains unclear. CDR1 LGHDT and CDR2 YNNKEL come from the germline V gene (reference sequence). The CDR3 is made up of 16 amino acids. V was pared by 0 bases and J by 4 bases, with 13 bases between. CDR3 DNA: TGTGCCAGCAGCCAAGATCTCCTACCCGGGAATCAGCCCCAGCATTTT. Translation: CASSQDLLPGNQPQHF.

The rearrangement joins TRBV13 to TRBJ1-6; D unclear. CDR1 is PRHDT, CDR2 FYEKMQ, per germline (reference sequence). The CDR3 loop spans 14 amino acids. Trimming shortened V by 5 bases and J by 0 bases, and 5 bases separated the two germline ends. This CDR3 is CASSQNSYNSPLHF. DNA of the CDR3: TGTGCCAGCAGCCAGAACTCCTATAATTCACCCCTCCACTTT.

This sequence joins TRBV5-8 and TRBJ2-1; 12 positions agree with TRBD2. Trimming removed 3 bases from V and 8 bases from J; junction bases left unmatched: 9. The CDR3 has 16 residues. CDR1 and CDR2 (germline): SGHTS, YDEGEE. Written as DNA, the CDR3 is TGTGCCAGCAGCTCAACTCGACTAGCGGGGGTAGATGAGCAGTTCTTC. Amino acid sequence: CASSSTRLAGVDEQFF.

The rearrangement links TRBV7-2 to TRBJ2-5, with 9 bases that match TRBD1. CDR1 SGHTA and CDR2 FQGNSA come from the germline V gene. V was clipped by 5 bases and J by 4 bases; unmatched bases: 8. The CDR3 has 15 amino acids. CDR3 nucleotide sequence: TGTGCCAGCAGCAGCGTGGGACAGGGTGGAGAGACCCAGTACTTC. Protein product: CASSSVGQGGETQYF.

The rearrangement links TRBV9 to TRBJ1-6; D uncertain. This CDR3 is built from 16 residues. Per germline, CDR1 SGDLS and CDR2 YYNGEE. V gave up 2 bases and J gave up 0 bases, with 9 bases separating them. The CDR3 sequence is CASSVAETSYNSPLHF. The CDR3 region has the DNA TGTGCCAGCAGCGTCGCGGAGACCTCCTATAATTCACCCCTCCACTTT.

The chain joins TRBV9 to TRBJ2-7, with D possibly TRBD1 on 5 matching bases. Germline V gives CDR1 SGDLS, CDR2 YYNGEE. The V end lost 0 bases, the J end lost 4 bases, and 14 bases lay between the germline ends. The CDR3 is made up of 15 amino acids. The CDR3 loop is CASSVEGQGLYEQYF. DNA for the CDR3: TGTGCCAGCAGCGTAGAAGGCCAGGGTTTATACGAGCAGTACTTC.

This sequence joins TRBV20-1 and TRBJ2-7; tentatively, D is TRBD1 (6 bases). The CDR3 consists of 13 residues. The V end lost 3 bases, the J end lost 5 bases, and 14 bases lay between the germline ends. Germline CDR1 reads DFQATT; CDR2 reads SNEGSKA (reference sequence). CDR3 in amino acids: CSASKQGTDEQYF. CDR3 DNA: TGCAGTGCTAGTAAACAGGGAACGGACGAGCAGTACTTC.